Below, one T cell receptor beta chain is given with its context. The iRepertoire nested amplicon-rescue multiplex PCR amplified TCR alpha and beta CDR3s from RNA. TCRdb re-analysed the multiplex PCR reads in MiXCR, keeping a single row per CDR3 protein. Here the sample spans under 200,000 distinct CDR3 sequences, over 25% being singletons. This sample is part of a study of glioma-infiltrating T cells. The CDR3 has 17 residues. Germline lookup yields CDR1 MNHEY and CDR2 SVGEGT. Material: glioma tissue, nonneoplastic brain tissue, or PBMCs (not recorded which). The sequence was obtained from a human donor with low-grade glioma or glioblastoma, undergoing nonglioma brain surgery, or in good health (not recorded which). The rearrangement links TRBV6-2 or TRBV6-3 to TRBJ2-4, with 15 bases fitting TRBD2. The end of the DNA fits TRBJ2-7 better, so the J call may be wrong. For the CDR3, the DNA is TGTGCCAGCAGCAGGGGACTAGCGGGAGGAATGGATTACGAGCAGTACTTC. Its protein is CASSRGLAGGMDYEQYF.